The 8 T cell receptor beta chains below come from one sample, sequenced in a study of patients and donors after allogeneic stem cell transplantation. TCRdb reprocessed the RT-PCR reads via MiXCR and lists one record per CDR3 protein. The sample consists of 20,000 to 30,000 distinct CDR3 sequences, 40% to 45% of them appearing once. The sequenced sample consisted of blood, either unsorted or a sorted T cell fraction (not recorded which). These receptors came from a human donor who was either an allogeneic HSCT recipient or a stem cell or donor lymphocyte infusion donor (not recorded which). It is not recorded whose cells these are; they may come from a transplant donor.

The DNA of the CDR3 is TGTGCCAGCAGCTTCACCTCGCTGGGGAGAACGCAGTATTTT. Its translation: CASSFTSLGRTQYF. The V and J genes are TRBV7-9 and TRBJ2-3; possibly TRBD2 for D (5 bases). The germline V gene has CDR1 SEHNR and CDR2 FQNEAQ (reference sequence). CDR3 length equals 14 residues. Trimming took off 3 bases at V and 9 bases at J, with 16 bases between the two ends.

The chain recombines TRBV20-1 with TRBJ1-5; D is possibly TRBD1 (5 bases). The CDR3 is 13 amino acids. CDR1 DFQATT and CDR2 SNEGSKA come from the germline V gene (reference sequence). V was pared by 6 bases and J by 2 bases, with 11 bases between. DNA of the CDR3: TGCAGTGCGGAACGGGACCGCAATCAGCCCCAGCATTTT. Amino acid sequence: CSAERDRNQPQHF.

This chain uses TRBV25-1 with TRBJ1-2; the D gene is possibly TRBD1 (5 bases). CDR1 MGHDK and CDR2 SYGVNS come from the germline V gene. The CDR3 loop spans 13 amino acids. V was clipped by 6 bases and J by 4 bases, with 12 bases between them. The CDR3 bases are TGTGCCAGCAGGGGGGACCGATTCTATGGCTACACCTTC. It translates to CASRGDRFYGYTF.

This chain joins TRBV7-7 and TRBJ2-2; 10 bases line up with TRBD2. Germline V gene sequence: CDR1 SSHAT, CDR2 FNYEAQ (reference sequence). With 5 bases clipped from V and 2 bases from J, the junction kept 5 bases outside the gene matches. This CDR3 comprises 16 residues. The CDR3 DNA reads TGTGCCAGCAGCCAGCTAGCGGGGGCTAACACCGGGGAGCTGTTTTTT. Translated, it gives CASSQLAGANTGELFF.

This clonotype was counted only a few times. V gene TRBV9 combines with J gene TRBJ2-7; D gene uncertain. Trimming removed 0 bases at V and 2 bases at J, with 12 bases between. The CDR3 has 15 amino acids. The germline CDR1 and CDR2 sequences are SGDLS and YYNGEE. CDR3 bases: TGTGCCAGCAGCGTAGCGTACGGTTTTACCTACGAGCAGTACTTC. Translating gives CASSVAYGFTYEQYF.

This clonotype came up a few times. This chain uses TRBV11-2 with TRBJ1-3, with TRBD1 as a possible D gene (6 bases). The CDR3 is 18 residues long. V lost 7 bases and J lost 2, with 24 bases in between. Looked up from germline, CDR1 is SGHAT and CDR2 is FQNNGV. CDR3 in amino acids: CASTFRGGREVAGNTIYF. CDR3 nucleotides: TGTGCCAGCACCTTCCGGGGGGGGCGGGAGGTAGCTGGAAACACCATATATTTT. The entire variable domain, with the rest obtained from reference TRBV11-2 and TRBJ1-3, is as follows: EAGVAQSPRYKIIEKRQSVAFWCNPISGHATLYWYQQILGQGPKLLIQFQNNGVVDDSQLPKDRFSAERLKGVDSTLKIQPAKLEDSAVYLCASTFRGGREVAGNTIYFGEGSWLTVV.

V and J are TRBV29-1 and TRBJ2-5, with D tentatively TRBD1 (7 bases). The V gene's germline CDR1 is SQVTM and CDR2 ANQGSEA. CDR3 length: 14 amino acids. Trimming shortened V by 6 bases and J by 3 bases, and 17 bases separated the two germline ends. The CDR3 nucleotides read TGCAGCGTAACCCAGGGGGTAGCGGAAGAGACCCAGTACTTC. Its protein product is CSVTQGVAEETQYF.

The chain carries TRBV28 and TRBJ2-7, with D unresolved. Trimming shortened V by 7 bases and J by 2 bases, and 15 bases separated the two germline ends. The CDR3 length is 14 residues. Germline loops: CDR1 MDHEN, CDR2 SYDVKM. CDR3 amino acids: CASNLKVTTYEQYF. CDR3 in DNA: TGTGCCAGCAACCTTAAAGTCACGACCTACGAGCAGTACTTC.